The next 9 T cell receptor beta chains were all read from a single sample in a study of blood T cells in healthy people across ages. A second PCR, run for roughly 7 to 12 cycles, used a sample-barcoded 5' primer plus a J-beta primer mix. TCRdb itself ran the 5' RACE reads through MiXCR, one entry per CDR3 protein. The sample lists about 680,000 distinct CDR3 sequences; more than 40% were seen once. The sample taken for sequencing was blood. The receptors derive from an older woman in good health.

This clonotype was seen more than once but under ten times. The chain employs TRBV12-3 or TRBV12-4 and TRBJ2-7; 8 positions match TRBD1. The CDR3 runs 14 residues. V lost 10 bases to trimming and J lost 0 bases; unmatched junction nucleotides: 8. This chain's CDR3 is CAISGTGGSYEQYF. CDR3 nucleotides: TGTGCCATCTCGGGAACAGGGGGCTCCTACGAGCAGTACTTC.

This clonotype was counted between two and nine times. CDR3 sequence (DNA): TGCAGCGTTGCGGCTAGCGCGAGCCAGACCCAGTACTTC. It translates to CSVAASASQTQYF. The chain couples TRBV29-1 to TRBJ2-5; a possible D gene is TRBD2 (6 bases). The V gene lost 4 bases and the J gene lost 6 bases, with 15 bases spanning the gap. There are 13 residues in the CDR3. Germline assignment: CDR1 SQVTM and CDR2 ANQGSEA. Supplemented by reference TRBV29-1 and TRBJ2-5, the full variable domain reads SAVISQKPSRDICQRGTSLTIQCQVDSQVTMMFWYRQQPGQSLTLIATANQGSEATYESGFVIDKFPISRPNLTFSTLTVSNMSPEDSSIYLCSVAASASQTQYFGPGTRLLVL.

This chain connects TRBV27 to TRBJ2-7, with D unresolved. CDR3 length: 15 amino acids. The germline V gene encodes CDR1 MNHEY and CDR2 SMNVEV (reference sequence). V was shortened by 4 bases and J by 3 bases, with 16 bases between the two germline ends. The CDR3 nucleotides read TGTGCCAGCAGTTCAAGACTGGGCAAGAACTACGAGCAGTACTTC. Translation gives CASSSRLGKNYEQYF.

The chain has TRBV7-9 and TRBJ2-1, with D perhaps matching TRBD2 (5 bases). The CDR3 sequence is 14 residues long. Trimming took off 5 bases at V and 7 bases at J, with 15 bases between the two ends. Germline-derived CDR1 and CDR2 are SEHNR and FQNEAQ (reference sequence). CDR3 sequence: CASSATSLGNEQFF. CDR3 nucleotide sequence: TGTGCCAGCAGCGCTACTAGTTTGGGAAATGAGCAGTTCTTC.

In this sample, this clonotype turned up many times. The chain employs TRBV29-1 and TRBJ2-3; D unclear. CDR1 and CDR2 from the germline V gene are SQVTM and ANQGSEA. Trimming cost V 4 bases and J 3 bases, with 8 bases left between them. This CDR3 contains 12 residues. CDR3 protein: CSVVMGTDTQYF. DNA for the CDR3: TGCAGCGTTGTGATGGGGACAGATACGCAGTATTTT.

As concerns this clonotype: A single base separates this from a much larger clone, so it may be a read error. The V call is TRBV5-1, the J call TRBJ2-1; 9 bases are a match to TRBD1. Per germline, CDR1 SGHRS and CDR2 YFSETQ. The CDR3 loop spans 16 amino acids. CDR3 bases: TGCGCCAGCAGCTTGGTATCGGGACAGGGAGGCAATGGGCAGTTCTTC. Its protein product is CASSLVSGQGGNGQFF.

The V call is TRBV25-1, the J call TRBJ1-1; 8 bases map to TRBD1. Losses at the gene ends were 3 bases for V and 6 bases for J; bases not matched to a gene: 18. Germline CDR1 is MGHDK and CDR2 is SYGVNS. The CDR3 sequence is 18 residues long. The CDR3 DNA reads TGTGCCAGCAGTGACTCAATCGGACAGGGAGGGTTAGTGGCTGAAGCTTTCTTT. Protein sequence: CASSDSIGQGGLVAEAFF.

The chain recombines TRBV6-5 with TRBJ2-7, with 11 bases identical to TRBD2. The junction had 12 bases not matched to a gene; V was cut back by 0 bases and J by 5 bases. Germline CDR1 MNHEY, CDR2 SVGAGI. This CDR3 region has 18 residues. The CDR3 spells CASSYSNLAGGPRNEQYF. CDR3 DNA: TGTGCCAGCAGTTACTCGAATCTAGCGGGAGGCCCTCGGAACGAGCAGTACTTC.

The chain employs TRBV5-1 and TRBJ2-5; no clear D. CDR1 is SGHRS and CDR2 is YFSETQ in the germline V gene. V gave up 4 bases and J gave up 0 bases, with 13 bases separating them. CDR3 length equals 15 residues. The CDR3 protein is CASSPPWQYQETQYF. Here the CDR3 DNA reads TGCGCCAGCAGCCCCCCCTGGCAGTACCAAGAGACCCAGTACTTC. The entire variable domain, with the rest obtained from reference TRBV5-1 and TRBJ2-5, is as follows: KAGVTQTPRYLIKTRGQQVTLSCSPISGHRSVSWYQQTPGQGLQFLFEYFSETQRNKGNFPGRFSGRQFSNSRSEMNVSTLELGDSALYLCASSPPWQYQETQYFGPGTRLLVL.